The present TCR beta chain was sequenced within a study of PD-L1 blockade in urothelial cancer. Data came from immunoSEQ multiplex PCR; TCRdb stores just in-frame clones and leaves some out. The sample lists over 100,000 clones, approximately 90% occurring once. Time point defined: peripheral blood 6 weeks after treatment start. Each patient presented with locally advanced or metastatic urothelial carcinoma. The study collected 1 to 8 samples per patient, pretreatment and on-treatment. The CDR3 contains 15 residues. Germline V lookup: CDR1 LNHDA, CDR2 SQIVND (reference sequence). After removal of 3 bases from V and 3 bases from J, the junction contained 5 bases not matched to a gene.

Here the sequenced sample was PBMCs, taken around atezolizumab (anti-PD-L1) treatment. The chain carries TRBV19 and TRBJ2-7; 10 positions agree with TRBD2. The sequence was obtained from a man between 60 and 75 years old with urothelial cancer. CDR3 coding DNA: TGTGCCAGTAGTATCGGACTAGCGGTTGTCTACGAGCAGTACTTC. This codes for CASSIGLAVVYEQYF.